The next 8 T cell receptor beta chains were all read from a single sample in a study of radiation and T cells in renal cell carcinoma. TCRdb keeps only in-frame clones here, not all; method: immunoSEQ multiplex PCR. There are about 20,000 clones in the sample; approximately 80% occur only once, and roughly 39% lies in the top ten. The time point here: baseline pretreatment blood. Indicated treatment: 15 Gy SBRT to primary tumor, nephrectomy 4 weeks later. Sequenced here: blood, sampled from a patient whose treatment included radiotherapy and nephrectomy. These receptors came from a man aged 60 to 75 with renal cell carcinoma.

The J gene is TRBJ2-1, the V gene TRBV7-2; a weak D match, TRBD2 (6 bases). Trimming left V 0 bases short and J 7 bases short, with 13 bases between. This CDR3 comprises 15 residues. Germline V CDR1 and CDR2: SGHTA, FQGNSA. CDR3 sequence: CASSLAVSGVNEQFF. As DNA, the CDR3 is TGTGCCAGCAGCTTAGCGGTTAGCGGAGTAAATGAGCAGTTCTTC.

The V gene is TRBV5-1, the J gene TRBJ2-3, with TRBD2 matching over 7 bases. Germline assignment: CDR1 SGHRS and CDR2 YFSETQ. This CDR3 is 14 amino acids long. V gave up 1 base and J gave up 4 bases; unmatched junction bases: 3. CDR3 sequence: CASSLRGVADTQYF. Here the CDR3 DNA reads TGCGCCAGCAGCTTGCGGGGGGTGGCAGATACGCAGTATTTT.

Written as DNA, the CDR3 is TGTGCCAGCAGCCAAGAACGGACTAACTATGGCTACACCTTC. This sequence encodes CASSQERTNYGYTF. The rearrangement links TRBV5-4 to TRBJ1-2, with D hard to call. CDR1 and CDR2 (germline): SGHNT, YYREEE (reference sequence). V was cut by 4 bases and J by 0 bases, with 10 bases left in between. The CDR3 extends over 14 amino acids.

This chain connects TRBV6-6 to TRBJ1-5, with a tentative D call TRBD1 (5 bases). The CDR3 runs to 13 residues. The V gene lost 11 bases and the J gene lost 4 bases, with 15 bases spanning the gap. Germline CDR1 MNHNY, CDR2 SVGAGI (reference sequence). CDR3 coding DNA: TGTGCCGGGGCCCGGGGACTGAATCAGCCCCAGCATTTT. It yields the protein CAGARGLNQPQHF.

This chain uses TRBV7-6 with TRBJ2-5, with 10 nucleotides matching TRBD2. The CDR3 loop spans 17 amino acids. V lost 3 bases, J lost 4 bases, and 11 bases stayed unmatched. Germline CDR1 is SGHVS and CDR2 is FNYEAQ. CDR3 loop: CASSFRDGTSGTETQYF. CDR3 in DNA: TGTGCCAGCAGCTTCCGGGACGGTACTAGCGGGACAGAGACCCAGTACTTC.

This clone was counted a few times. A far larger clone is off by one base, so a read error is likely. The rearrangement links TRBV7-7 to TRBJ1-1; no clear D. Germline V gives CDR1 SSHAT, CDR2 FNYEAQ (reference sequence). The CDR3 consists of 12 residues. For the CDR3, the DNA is TGTGCTAGCAGCTTGGATGGTCGAGGAGCTTTCTTT. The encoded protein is CASSLDGRGAFF. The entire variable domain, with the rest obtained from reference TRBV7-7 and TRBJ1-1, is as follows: GAGVSQSPRYKVTKRGQDVTLRCDPISSHATLYWYQQALGQGPEFLTYFNYEAQPDKSGLPSDRFSAERPEGSISTLTIQRTEQRDSAMYRCASSLDGRGAFFGQGTRLTVV.

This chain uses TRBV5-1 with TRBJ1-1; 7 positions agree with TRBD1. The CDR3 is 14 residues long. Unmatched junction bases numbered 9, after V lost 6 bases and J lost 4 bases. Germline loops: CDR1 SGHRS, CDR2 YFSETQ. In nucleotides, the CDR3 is TGCGCCAGCACCGAAATACAGGGGAGCACTGAAGCTTTCTTT. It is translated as CASTEIQGSTEAFF.

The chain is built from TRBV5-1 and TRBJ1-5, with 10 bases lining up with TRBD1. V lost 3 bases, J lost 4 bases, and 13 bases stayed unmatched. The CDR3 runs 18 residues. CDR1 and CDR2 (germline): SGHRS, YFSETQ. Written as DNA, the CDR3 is TGCGCCAGCAGCTCCAACTCCACGCCGGGACAGGGGAATCAGCCCCAGCATTTT. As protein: CASSSNSTPGQGNQPQHF.